Below are 22 T cell receptor beta chains sequenced from a single sample in a study of CD8 T cells in Susac syndrome. Reverse transcription used roughly 0.45 to 1 ug RNA and random hexamers. Each CDR3 protein gets one entry after TCRdb re-called the immunoSEQ multiplex PCR reads with MiXCR. Of 150,000 or so distinct CDR3 sequences listed, roughly 94% were seen once; the top ten hold around 0.15%. Sequencing was done on a sample of CD4+ T cells from PBMCs. Receptors originate from a human donor with Susac syndrome.

The chain carries TRBV5-1 and TRBJ2-1; 13 positions match TRBD2. The germline V gene encodes CDR1 SGHRS and CDR2 YFSETQ. The CDR3 contains 16 residues. Germline trimming cut 4 bases from V and 8 bases from J; bases unmatched to any gene: 9. The CDR3 region is CASSNGGTSGVDEQFF. CDR3 coding DNA: TGCGCCAGCAGCAATGGGGGGACTAGCGGGGTGGATGAGCAGTTCTTC.

This rearrangement joins TRBV5-1 to TRBJ2-5, with D unclear. The CDR3 spans 14 residues. Germline V gene lookup returns CDR1 SGHRS and CDR2 YFSETQ. V lost 3 bases to trimming and J lost 5 bases, with 14 bases between them. The CDR3 protein is CASSYRSPSETQYF. As DNA, the CDR3 is TGCGCCAGCAGCTATAGAAGTCCGTCCGAGACCCAGTACTTC.

CDR3 coding DNA: TGTGCCAGCTCACGGTCGGGACTCACCGTTGACTATGGCTACACCTTC. The encoded protein is CASSRSGLTVDYGYTF. The chain recombines TRBV18 with TRBJ1-2; possibly TRBD1 for D (5 bases). Germline V CDR1 and CDR2: KGHSH, LQKENI. V lost 4 bases and J 3 bases, leaving 18 bases between the germline ends. The CDR3 spans 16 residues.

The CDR3 DNA sequence: TGCAGCACGCTCTCTGGAAACACCATATATTTT. This codes for CSTLSGNTIYF. This rearrangement joins TRBV29-1 to TRBJ1-3, with D uncertain. V was cut by 8 bases and J by 0 bases, with 5 bases left in between. Germline CDR1 is SQVTM and CDR2 is ANQGSEA. This CDR3 spans 11 amino acids.

This clonotype was seen a single time. This rearrangement joins TRBV3-1 to TRBJ1-1; tentative D call: TRBD1 (6 bases). Germline CDR1 is LGHDT and CDR2 is YNNKEL (reference sequence). This CDR3 contains 12 residues. The V end was cut by 4 bases, the J end by 5 bases, with 8 bases between. For the CDR3, the DNA is TGTGCCAGCAGCCGGCAGGGGACTGAAGCTTTCTTT. Translated: CASSRQGTEAFF.

The V and J genes are TRBV14 and TRBJ2-4, with 10 bases matching TRBD2. Trimming cost V 4 bases and J 7 bases; bases outside gene matches: 4. Germline CDR1 and CDR2: SGHDN and FVKESK. The CDR3 sequence is 14 residues long. This chain's CDR3 is CASSPAGGPNIQYF. CDR3 DNA sequence: TGTGCCAGCAGCCCAGCGGGGGGGCCGAACATTCAGTACTTC. The entire variable domain, with the rest obtained from reference TRBV14 and TRBJ2-4, is as follows: EAGVTQFPSHSVIEKGQTVTLRCDPISGHDNLYWYRRVMGKEIKFLLHFVKESKQDESGMPNNRFLAERTGGTYSTLKVQPAELEDSGVYFCASSPAGGPNIQYFGAGTRLSVL.

V gene TRBV29-1 combines with J gene TRBJ2-1, with D perhaps TRBD1 or TRBD2 (5 bases each). CDR1 and CDR2 from the germline V gene are SQVTM and ANQGSEA. The CDR3 contains 12 residues. Trimming took off 4 bases at V and 3 bases at J, with 7 bases between the two ends. For the CDR3, the DNA is TGCAGCGTTGTGGGGGACTACAATGAGCAGTTCTTC. Its translation is CSVVGDYNEQFF.

This rearrangement joins TRBV29-1 to TRBJ2-3; unclear D gene. V was shortened by 1 base and J by 3 bases, with 8 bases between the two germline ends. Per the germline V gene, CDR1 is SQVTM and CDR2 is ANQGSEA. The CDR3 runs to 13 residues. DNA of the CDR3: TGCAGCGTTGAAGGAGCGTTTACAGATACGCAGTATTTT. It translates to CSVEGAFTDTQYF.

The chain employs TRBV4-1 and TRBJ2-2; D gene ambiguous. There are 14 residues in the CDR3. The ends were cut back, 2 bases at V and 5 bases at J, with 9 bases in the middle. The V gene's germline CDR1 is MGHRA and CDR2 YSYEKL. The CDR3 DNA reads as TGCGCCAGCAGCCAAACCGGCCTAACCGGGGAGCTGTTTTTT. This translates into CASSQTGLTGELFF.

This chain joins TRBV2 and TRBJ1-1; the D is unclear. The CDR3 extends over 12 amino acids. Germline V gene lookup returns CDR1 SNHLY and CDR2 FYNNEI. The V end lost 7 bases, the J end lost 8 bases, and 14 bases lay between the germline ends. CDR3 sequence: CASTPGAHEAFF. CDR3 bases: TGTGCCAGCACCCCAGGCGCGCACGAAGCTTTCTTT.

This clonotype was observed once. V usage is TRBV30 and J usage is TRBJ1-5; D is unresolved. The CDR3 covers 13 residues. Trimming cost V 3 bases and J 4 bases, with 10 bases left between them. CDR1 is GTSNPN, CDR2 SVGIG, per germline (reference sequence). CDR3: CAWRLGENQPQHF. The CDR3 nucleotides are TGTGCCTGGAGGTTAGGCGAAAATCAGCCCCAGCATTTT.

The rearrangement links TRBV5-4 to TRBJ2-5; D is unclear. Germline assignment: CDR1 SGHNT and CDR2 YYREEE (reference sequence). This CDR3 is built from 13 residues. V was pared by 3 bases and J by 1 base, with 7 bases between. The CDR3 loop reads CASSSVVQETQYF. CDR3 in DNA: TGTGCCAGCAGCTCGGTAGTCCAAGAGACCCAGTACTTC. Supplemented by reference TRBV5-4 and TRBJ2-5, the full variable domain reads ETGVTQSPTHLIKTRGQQVTLRCSSQSGHNTVSWYQQALGQGPQFIFQYYREEENGRGNFPPRFSGLQFPNYSSELNVNALELDDSALYLCASSSVVQETQYFGPGTRLLVL.

V usage is TRBV15 and J usage is TRBJ1-2; the match to TRBD1 covers 9 bases. The J segment lost 3 bases and the V segment lost 9 bases, leaving 5 bases of the junction unmatched. The CDR3 consists of 13 residues. Per germline, CDR1 LNHNV and CDR2 YYDKDF (reference sequence). CDR3 sequence (DNA): TGTGCCACAAACCGGGACAGGGACTATGGCTACACCTTC. As protein: CATNRDRDYGYTF.

This chain uses TRBV20-1 with TRBJ2-5, with TRBD2 identical over 8 bases. This CDR3 contains 13 residues. Unmatched junction bases numbered 3, after V lost 4 bases and J lost 2 bases. CDR1 is DFQATT, CDR2 SNEGSKA, per germline (reference sequence). CDR3 loop: CSATSGGQETQYF. For the CDR3, the DNA is TGCAGTGCTACCAGCGGGGGTCAAGAGACCCAGTACTTC.

This chain connects TRBV30 to TRBJ1-1; no reliable D call. Per the germline V gene, CDR1 is GTSNPN and CDR2 is SVGIG (reference sequence). V lost 0 bases, J lost 0 bases, and 14 bases lay in between. The CDR3 runs 16 residues. DNA of the CDR3: TGTGCCTGGAGTGTACTGGGGAAGCTTGTGAACACTGAAGCTTTCTTT. It encodes CAWSVLGKLVNTEAFF.

The chain carries TRBV9 and TRBJ2-1, with 10 bases fitting TRBD2. V trimming: 0 bases; J trimming: 8 bases; junction bases outside the gene matches: 5. The CDR3 length is 15 residues. Germline assignment: CDR1 SGDLS and CDR2 YYNGEE. The CDR3 DNA reads as TGTGCCAGCAGCGTAGCGGCTAGCGGGAGTTATGAGCAGTTCTTC. This gives the protein CASSVAASGSYEQFF.

The J gene is TRBJ2-4, the V gene TRBV5-4; TRBD1 is a possible D gene (6 bases). The CDR3 has 16 amino acids. Germline V gene data show CDR1 as SGHNT and CDR2 as YYREEE (reference sequence). V dropped 3 bases and J dropped 5 bases, with 18 bases sitting between them. In nucleotides, the CDR3 is TGTGCCAGCAGCTCTGGCGACAGGCGCGTTCAAAACATTCAGTACTTC. Amino acid sequence: CASSSGDRRVQNIQYF. Full variable domain (missing parts from reference TRBV5-4 and TRBJ2-4): ETGVTQSPTHLIKTRGQQVTLRCSSQSGHNTVSWYQQALGQGPQFIFQYYREEENGRGNFPPRFSGLQFPNYSSELNVNALELDDSALYLCASSSGDRRVQNIQYFGAGTRLSVL.

In its sample, this clonotype was seen once. This rearrangement joins TRBV4-1 to TRBJ2-2; 7 bases match TRBD1. The germline gives CDR1 MGHRA, CDR2 YSYEKL. V was pared by 4 bases and J by 6 bases, with 14 bases of the junction left unmatched. The CDR3 has 17 residues. The CDR3 is CASSPTGARLSAGELFF. In DNA, the CDR3 is TGCGCCAGCAGCCCTACAGGGGCGCGACTATCCGCCGGGGAGCTGTTTTTT.

The chain uses TRBV7-3 and TRBJ2-4, with D perhaps TRBD1 (6 bases). V lost 5 bases, J lost 6 bases, and 23 bases lay in between. The V gene's germline CDR1 is SGHTA and CDR2 FQGTGA. The CDR3 is 17 amino acids. CDR3 loop: CASSEGGRGNVANIQYF. The CDR3 DNA sequence: TGTGCCAGCAGCGAAGGGGGAAGGGGGAACGTGGCAAACATTCAGTACTTC. Drawing the rest from reference TRBV7-3 and TRBJ2-4, the complete variable domain is GAGVSQTPSNKVTEKGKYVELRCDPISGHTALYWYRQSLGQGPEFLIYFQGTGAADDSGLPNDRFFAVRPEGSVSTLKIQRTERGDSAVYLCASSEGGRGNVANIQYFGAGTRLSVL.

The chain carries TRBV15 and TRBJ1-1, with D uncertain. Trimming left V 3 bases short and J 0 bases short, with 8 bases between. Germline CDR1 and CDR2: LNHNV and YYDKDF (reference sequence). This CDR3 is 14 amino acids long. The CDR3 DNA sequence: TGTGCCACCAGCAGGAATCGACTGAACACTGAAGCTTTCTTT. Protein: CATSRNRLNTEAFF.

The genes are TRBV11-2 and TRBJ1-4; 7 bases map to TRBD1. With V trimmed by 5 bases and J by 1 base, 4 bases remained unmatched. Germline assignment: CDR1 SGHAT and CDR2 FQNNGV. The CDR3 length is 15 residues. CDR3 protein: CASSPQGGTNEKLFF. CDR3 nucleotides: TGTGCCAGCAGCCCCCAGGGGGGAACTAATGAAAAACTGTTTTTT.

Comments on this clonotype: Mismatch with germline at one junction end may stem from a read error. V gene TRBV5-6 combines with J gene TRBJ2-1; a weak D match, TRBD1 (6 bases). Per the germline V gene, CDR1 is SGHDT and CDR2 is YYEEEE. This CDR3 contains 12 residues. The DNA of the CDR3 is TGTGCCAGCAGCCCGACCGGGACAAAGGGCGTCTTC. It specifies CASSPTGTKGVF.